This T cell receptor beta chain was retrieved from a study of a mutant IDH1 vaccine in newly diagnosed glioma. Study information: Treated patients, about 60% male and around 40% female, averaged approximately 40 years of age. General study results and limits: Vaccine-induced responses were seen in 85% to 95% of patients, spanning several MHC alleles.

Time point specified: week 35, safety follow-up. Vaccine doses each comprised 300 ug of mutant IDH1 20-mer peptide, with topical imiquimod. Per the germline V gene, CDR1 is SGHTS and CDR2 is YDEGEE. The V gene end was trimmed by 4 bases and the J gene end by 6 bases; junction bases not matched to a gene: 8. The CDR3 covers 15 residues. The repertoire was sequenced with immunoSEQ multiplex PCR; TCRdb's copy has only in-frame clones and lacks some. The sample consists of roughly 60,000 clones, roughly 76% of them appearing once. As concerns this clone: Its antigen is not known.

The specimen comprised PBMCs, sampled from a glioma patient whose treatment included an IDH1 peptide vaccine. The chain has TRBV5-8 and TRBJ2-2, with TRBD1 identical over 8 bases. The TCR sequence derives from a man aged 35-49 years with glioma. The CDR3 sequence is CASSLRTGIPGELFF. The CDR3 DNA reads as TGTGCCAGCAGCCTTCGGACAGGGATACCCGGGGAGCTGTTTTTT.